The 18 T cell receptor beta chains given below trace back to one sample, sequenced in a study of blood T cell repertoires in COVID-19. Some clones are missing from TCRdb's copy, which holds only in-frame ones; the method was immunoSEQ multiplex PCR. This table has under 65,000 clones, about 81% appearing once. Sequencing was done on a sample of peripheral blood. The receptor source for this set is a man aged 60 to 69 with COVID-19, enrolled during active disease.

In its sample, this clone was seen many times. The chain uses TRBV13 and TRBJ2-1; 11 nucleotides line up with TRBD2. Germline CDR1 PRHDT, CDR2 FYEKMQ (reference sequence). The length of the CDR3 is 14 residues. The V segment lost 5 bases and the J segment 5 bases; nucleotides outside the gene matches: 2. The CDR3 loop reads CASSATSGDNEQFF. The CDR3 DNA reads TGTGCCAGCAGCGCGACTAGCGGGGACAATGAGCAGTTCTTC.

The chain couples TRBV4-1 to TRBJ2-2, with 8 nucleotides matching TRBD2. V trimming: 0 bases; J trimming: 5 bases; junction bases outside the gene matches: 5. CDR1 and CDR2 from the germline V gene are MGHRA and YSYEKL. The CDR3 covers 16 residues. Here the CDR3 reads CASSQESGGGTGELFF. As DNA, the CDR3 is TGCGCCAGCAGCCAAGAAAGCGGGGGCGGGACCGGGGAGCTGTTTTTT.

The V and J genes are TRBV10-1 and TRBJ1-2; perhaps TRBD1 as D (6 bases). The CDR3 is 13 amino acids. In germline, CDR1 is WNHNN, CDR2 SYGVQD (reference sequence). Trimming stripped 5 bases from V and 8 bases from J, with 15 bases between. CDR3 residues: CASSTGFRYGYTF. DNA of the CDR3: TGCGCCAGCAGTACAGGGTTTCGGTACGGCTACACCTTC.

The chain is built from TRBV27 and TRBJ2-3, with D tentatively TRBD2 (7 bases). CDR3 length: 18 residues. The germline V gene encodes CDR1 MNHEY and CDR2 SMNVEV (reference sequence). V was shortened by 0 bases and J by 2 bases, with 18 bases between the two germline ends. The CDR3 DNA reads as TGTGCCAGCAGTTTATCTTCCCCGGGGAGGGGGTACACAGATACGCAGTATTTT. Translated, it gives CASSLSSPGRGYTDTQYF.

The chain uses TRBV5-1 and TRBJ1-6; 8 positions match TRBD1. Germline V lookup: CDR1 SGHRS, CDR2 YFSETQ. CDR3 length equals 14 residues. The V segment lost 1 base and the J segment 10 bases; nucleotides outside the gene matches: 4. CDR3 sequence: CASSLTGGESPLHF. In DNA, the CDR3 is TGCGCCAGCAGCTTGACAGGGGGTGAATCACCCCTCCACTTT. Complete variable domain (other parts from reference TRBV5-1 and TRBJ1-6): KAGVTQTPRYLIKTRGQQVTLSCSPISGHRSVSWYQQTPGQGLQFLFEYFSETQRNKGNFPGRFSGRQFSNSRSEMNVSTLELGDSALYLCASSLTGGESPLHFGNGTRLTVT.

The chain employs TRBV5-6 and TRBJ1-2; perhaps TRBD1 as D (6 bases). Looked up from germline, CDR1 is SGHDT and CDR2 is YYEEEE. V lost 4 bases and J 8 bases, leaving 24 bases between the germline ends. This CDR3 contains 16 residues. The CDR3 sequence: CASSPGPGTRLEGYTF. CDR3 sequence (DNA): TGTGCCAGCAGCCCCGGTCCCGGGACACGGTTGGAGGGCTACACCTTC.

The gene calls are TRBV25-1 and TRBJ2-2; D perhaps matches TRBD1 (5 bases). The V end lost 3 bases, the J end lost 1 base, and 9 bases lay between the germline ends. Germline assignment: CDR1 MGHDK and CDR2 SYGVNS. This CDR3 region has 15 residues. CDR3 sequence (DNA): TGTGCCAGCAGTGATCTCAGGGTGAACACCGGGGAGCTGTTTTTT. Translated, it gives CASSDLRVNTGELFF.

This clone occurred a few times. This sequence joins TRBV5-8 and TRBJ2-2, with TRBD2 matching 7 bases. Germline lookup yields CDR1 SGHTS and CDR2 YDEGEE. The CDR3 has 15 amino acids. With 4 bases clipped from V and 6 bases from J, the junction kept 9 bases outside the gene matches. The chain's CDR3 is CASSPGGRPSGELFF. CDR3 in DNA: TGTGCCAGCAGCCCGGGAGGCAGACCCTCCGGGGAGCTGTTTTTT.

The gene calls are TRBV2 and TRBJ2-2; 7 nucleotides match TRBD2. The CDR3 covers 15 residues. Germline loops: CDR1 SNHLY, CDR2 FYNNEI. Trimming at V came to 3 bases and at J to 4 bases, leaving 5 bases not matched to a gene. CDR3 nucleotide sequence: TGTGCCAGCAGTGATCGCGGGAGTAGCACCGGGGAGCTGTTTTTT. Translated, it gives CASSDRGSSTGELFF.

The CDR3 region is CASSLQGALHEQYF. Written as DNA, the CDR3 is TGTGCCAGCAGCTTGCAGGGGGCGCTCCACGAGCAGTACTTC. The chain uses TRBV5-4 and TRBJ2-7, with TRBD1 identical over 8 bases. Germline V gives CDR1 SGHNT, CDR2 YYREEE (reference sequence). V gave up 1 base and J gave up 5 bases; unmatched junction bases: 5. There are 14 residues in the CDR3.

The chain has TRBV9 and TRBJ1-1; 8 nucleotides agree with TRBD1. The V and J ends lost 0 bases and 0 bases, in that order; junction bases with no gene match: 7. The CDR3 is 17 amino acids. CDR1 and CDR2 (germline): SGDLS, YYNGEE. The CDR3 DNA is TGTGCCAGCAGCGTAGACCCAGGGGGCGCAGTGAACACTGAAGCTTTCTTT. It codes for CASSVDPGGAVNTEAFF.

The chain employs TRBV5-6 and TRBJ1-2; D is possibly TRBD1 (5 bases). The V gene's germline CDR1 is SGHDT and CDR2 YYEEEE. Trimming pared 4 bases from V and 2 bases from J, leaving 15 bases between. The CDR3 is 15 amino acids. Here the CDR3 DNA reads TGTGCCAGCAGCCTCCGGGTGGCAGGGAACTATGGCTACACCTTC. Translation gives CASSLRVAGNYGYTF.

The V gene is TRBV7-6, the J gene TRBJ1-2, with TRBD1 identical over 7 bases. The CDR3 has 12 amino acids. The V and J ends lost 5 bases and 6 bases, in that order; junction bases with no gene match: 3. Germline V CDR1 and CDR2: SGHVS, FNYEAQ. CDR3 in DNA: TGTGCCAGCAGCCCCGGGACAGATGGCTACACCTTC. This gives the protein CASSPGTDGYTF.

This clone was detected once. The genes are TRBV18 and TRBJ1-1; D might be TRBD1 (5 bases). CDR3 length: 16 residues. The germline V and J ends were trimmed by 2 bases and 3 bases, with 16 bases remaining between them. Germline V gives CDR1 KGHSH, CDR2 LQKENI. The CDR3 reads CASSPGGTLQDTEAFF. The CDR3 DNA sequence: TGTGCCAGCTCACCAGGTGGCACCCTACAGGACACTGAAGCTTTCTTT.

This chain connects TRBV5-1 to TRBJ2-7, with D maybe TRBD2 (6 bases). The germline gives CDR1 SGHRS, CDR2 YFSETQ. V was cut by 0 bases and J by 2 bases, with 15 bases left in between. The CDR3 totals 16 residues. CDR3 bases: TGCGCCAGCAGCTTGGCCAATGGGGGGTTCGCCTACGAGCAGTACTTC. This encodes CASSLANGGFAYEQYF.

The J gene is TRBJ1-1, the V gene TRBV15; D unresolved. Germline V gene lookup returns CDR1 LNHNV and CDR2 YYDKDF (reference sequence). CDR3 length: 13 residues. Trimming stripped 6 bases from V and 1 base from J, with 9 bases between. The CDR3: CATRVTGNTEAFF. Here the CDR3 DNA reads TGTGCCACCAGGGTGACTGGGAACACTGAAGCTTTCTTT. The full variable domain, with the rest looked up from reference TRBV15 and TRBJ1-1, is DAMVIQNPRYQVTQFGKPVTLSCSQTLNHNVMYWYQQKSSQAPKLLFHYYDKDFNNEADTPDNFQSRRPNTSFCFLDIRSPGLGDTAMYLCATRVTGNTEAFFGQGTRLTVV.

This clone has just a few counts. The chain combines TRBV6-5 with TRBJ2-7; 7 nucleotides agree with TRBD2. Germline loops: CDR1 MNHEY, CDR2 SVGAGI. The V segment lost 6 bases and the J segment 3 bases; nucleotides outside the gene matches: 5. This CDR3 comprises 13 residues. The CDR3 reads CASRRERGYEQYF. The CDR3, as DNA: TGTGCCAGCAGAAGGGAGCGGGGCTACGAGCAGTACTTC.

The chain carries TRBV5-1 and TRBJ1-1; no clear D gene. The CDR3 extends over 16 amino acids. V lost 4 bases to trimming and J lost 1 base, with 17 bases between them. The germline V gene encodes CDR1 SGHRS and CDR2 YFSETQ. The chain's CDR3 is CASSLQSQATNTEAFF. The CDR3 DNA sequence: TGCGCCAGCAGCCTACAGAGTCAGGCGACGAACACTGAAGCTTTCTTT.